This T cell receptor beta chain was documented in a study of cytomegalovirus exposure and HLA in healthy donors. This clone was observed a few times. The antigen is unknown. Findings and limits, study-wide: In a later analysis, parvovirus B19, influenza, CMV and Epstein-Barr virus appeared linked to several top co-occurrence clusters.

PCR was performed using 60 Vbeta and 13 Jbeta primers. The data were produced by immunoSEQ multiplex PCR, yet TCRdb's version contains in-frame clones alone and is incomplete. The sample holds 150,000 or so clones; about 74% are singletons and the top ten take 7.3%. Looked up from germline, CDR1 is ENHRY and CDR2 is SYGVKD. The CDR3 totals 14 residues. Trimming took 3 bases from V and 4 from J; bases not matched to a gene: 6. The gene calls are TRBV10-3 and TRBJ2-7; 7 bases are shared with TRBD2. Sequenced input: PBMCs. The sequence came from a male donor in good health and CMV-seronegative. CDR3 in amino acids: CAISDGGLMYEQYF. CDR3 DNA sequence: TGTGCCATCAGTGATGGGGGACTAATGTACGAGCAGTACTTC.